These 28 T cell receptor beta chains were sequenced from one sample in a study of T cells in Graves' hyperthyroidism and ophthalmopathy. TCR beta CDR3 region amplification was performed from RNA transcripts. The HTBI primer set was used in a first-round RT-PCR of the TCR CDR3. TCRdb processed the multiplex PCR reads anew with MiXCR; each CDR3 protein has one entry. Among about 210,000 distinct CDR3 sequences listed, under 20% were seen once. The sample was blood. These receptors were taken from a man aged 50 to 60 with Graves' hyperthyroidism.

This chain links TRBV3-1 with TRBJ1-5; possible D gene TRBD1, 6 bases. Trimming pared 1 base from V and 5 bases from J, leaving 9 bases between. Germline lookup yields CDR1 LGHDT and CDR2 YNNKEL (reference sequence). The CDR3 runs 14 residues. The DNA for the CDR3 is TGTGCCAGCAGCCAAGGGGACAACCATCAGCCCCAGCATTTT. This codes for CASSQGDNHQPQHF. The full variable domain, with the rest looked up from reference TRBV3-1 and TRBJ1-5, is DTAVSQTPKYLVTQMGNDKSIKCEQNLGHDTMYWYKQDSKKFLKIMFSYNNKELIINETVPNRFSPKSPDKAHLNLHINSLELGDSAVYFCASSQGDNHQPQHFGDGTRLSIL.

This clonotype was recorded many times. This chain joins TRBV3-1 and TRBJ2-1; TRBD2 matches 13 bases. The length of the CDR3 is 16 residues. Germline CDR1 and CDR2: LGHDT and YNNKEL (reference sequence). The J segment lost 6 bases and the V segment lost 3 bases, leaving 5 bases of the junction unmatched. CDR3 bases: TGTGCCAGCAGCCAGCGGACTAGCGGGAGAGGCAATGAGCAGTTCTTC. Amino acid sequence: CASSQRTSGRGNEQFF.

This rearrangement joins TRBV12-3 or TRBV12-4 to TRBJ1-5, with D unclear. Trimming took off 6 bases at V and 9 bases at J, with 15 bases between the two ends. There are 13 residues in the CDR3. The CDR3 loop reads CASSLTDLGPQHF. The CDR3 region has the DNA TGTGCCAGCAGCCTGACCGATTTAGGGCCCCAGCATTTT.

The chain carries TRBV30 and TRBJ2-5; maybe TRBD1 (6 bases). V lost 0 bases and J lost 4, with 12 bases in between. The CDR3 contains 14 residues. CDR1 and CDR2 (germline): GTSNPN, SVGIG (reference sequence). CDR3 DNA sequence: TGTGCCTGGAGTGTACTAGGCAGGGGAGAGACCCAGTACTTC. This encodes CAWSVLGRGETQYF.

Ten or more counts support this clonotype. Here the CDR3 DNA reads TGCAGTGCGAAAGACTTTACCTCCTACAATGAGCAGTTCTTC. This translates into CSAKDFTSYNEQFF. The gene calls are TRBV20-1 and TRBJ2-1; D call uncertain. This CDR3 contains 14 residues. Trimming took 6 bases from V and 0 from J, leaving 12 bases between them. The V gene's germline CDR1 is DFQATT and CDR2 SNEGSKA (reference sequence).

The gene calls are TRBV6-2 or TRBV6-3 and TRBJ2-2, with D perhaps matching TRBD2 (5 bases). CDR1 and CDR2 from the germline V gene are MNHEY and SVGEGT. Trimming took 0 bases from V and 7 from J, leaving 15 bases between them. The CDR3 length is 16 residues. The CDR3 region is CASSYSPRRSGGELFF. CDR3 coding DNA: TGTGCCAGCAGTTACTCCCCGAGGAGGTCTGGCGGGGAGCTGTTTTTT.

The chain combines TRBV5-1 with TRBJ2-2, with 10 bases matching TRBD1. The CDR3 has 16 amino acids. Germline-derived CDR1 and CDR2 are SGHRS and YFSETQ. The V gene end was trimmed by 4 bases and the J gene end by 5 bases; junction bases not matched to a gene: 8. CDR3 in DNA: TGCGCCAGCAGCCTGATGAGGACAGGGGGTACCGGGGAGCTGTTTTTT. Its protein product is CASSLMRTGGTGELFF. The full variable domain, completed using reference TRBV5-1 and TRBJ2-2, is KAGVTQTPRYLIKTRGQQVTLSCSPISGHRSVSWYQQTPGQGLQFLFEYFSETQRNKGNFPGRFSGRQFSNSRSEMNVSTLELGDSALYLCASSLMRTGGTGELFFGEGSRLTVL.

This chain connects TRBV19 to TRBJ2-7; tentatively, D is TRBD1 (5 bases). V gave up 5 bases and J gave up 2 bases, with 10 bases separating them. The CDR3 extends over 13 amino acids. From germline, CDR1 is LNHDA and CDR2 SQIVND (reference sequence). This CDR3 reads CASSSGHTYEQYF. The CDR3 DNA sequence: TGTGCCAGTAGTTCCGGACACACCTACGAGCAGTACTTC.

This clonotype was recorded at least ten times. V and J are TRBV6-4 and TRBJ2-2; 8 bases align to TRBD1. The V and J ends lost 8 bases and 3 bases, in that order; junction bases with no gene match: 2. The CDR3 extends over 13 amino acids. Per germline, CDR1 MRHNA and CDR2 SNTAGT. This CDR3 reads CASRQGYTGELFF. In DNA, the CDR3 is TGTGCCAGCCGACAGGGGTACACCGGGGAGCTGTTTTTT.

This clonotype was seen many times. CDR3 nucleotide sequence: TGCAGTGCTAGAGCAGGGCTGAACACTGAAGCTTTCTTT. Translation gives CSARAGLNTEAFF. V and J are TRBV20-1 and TRBJ1-1; D perhaps matches TRBD1 (5 bases). This CDR3 has 13 amino acids. The V end lost 1 base, the J end lost 0 bases, and 6 bases lay between the germline ends. In germline, CDR1 is DFQATT, CDR2 SNEGSKA (reference sequence).

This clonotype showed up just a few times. CDR3 DNA: TGTGCCATCAGTGAGTCGGCGGGAGGGCCGCGAGAGCAGTACTTC. Its translation is CAISESAGGPREQYF. The chain is built from TRBV10-3 and TRBJ2-7; 9 bases fit TRBD2. There are 15 residues in the CDR3. The germline V gene has CDR1 ENHRY and CDR2 SYGVKD. V dropped 0 bases and J dropped 7; count of bases not matched to a gene: 7.

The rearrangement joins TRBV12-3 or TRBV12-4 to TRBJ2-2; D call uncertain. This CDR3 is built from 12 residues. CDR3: CASGENTGELFF. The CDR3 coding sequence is TGTGCATCGGGCGAGAACACCGGGGAGCTGTTTTTT.

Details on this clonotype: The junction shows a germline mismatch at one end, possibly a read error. CDR3 sequence: CASSFETSGSLNF. Here the CDR3 DNA reads TGCGCCAGCAGCTTCGAGACTAGCGGGAGCCTCAACTTC. V usage is TRBV5-1 and J usage is TRBJ2-5; TRBD2 matches 12 bases. CDR3 size: 13 residues. Germline assignment: CDR1 SGHRS and CDR2 YFSETQ.

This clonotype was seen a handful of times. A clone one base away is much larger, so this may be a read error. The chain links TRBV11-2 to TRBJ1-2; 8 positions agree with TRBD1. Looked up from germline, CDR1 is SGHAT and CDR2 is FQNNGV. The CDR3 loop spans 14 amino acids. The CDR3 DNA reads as TGTGCCAGCAGCTTAACTCCAGGGGGCTATGGCTGCACCTTC. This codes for CASSLTPGGYGCTF. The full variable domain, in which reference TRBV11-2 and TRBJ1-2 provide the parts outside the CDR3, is EAGVAQSPRYKIIEKRQSVAFWCNPISGHATLYWYQQILGQGPKLLIQFQNNGVVDDSQLPKDRFSAERLKGVDSTLKIQPAKLEDSAVYLCASSLTPGGYGCTFGSGTRLTVV.

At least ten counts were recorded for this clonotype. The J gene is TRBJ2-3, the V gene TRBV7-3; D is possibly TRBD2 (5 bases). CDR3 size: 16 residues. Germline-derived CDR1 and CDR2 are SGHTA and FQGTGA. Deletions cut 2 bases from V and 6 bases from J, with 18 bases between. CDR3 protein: CASSLHTGKGADTQYF. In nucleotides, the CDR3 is TGTGCCAGCAGCTTACATACGGGGAAGGGAGCGGATACGCAGTATTTT.

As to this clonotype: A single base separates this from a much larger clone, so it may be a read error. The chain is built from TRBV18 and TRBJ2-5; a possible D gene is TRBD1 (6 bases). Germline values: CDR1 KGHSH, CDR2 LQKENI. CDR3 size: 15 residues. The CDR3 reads CAGSSQGTYQETQYF. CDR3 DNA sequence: TGTGCCGGCTCATCGCAGGGGACCTACCAAGAGACCCAGTACTTC.

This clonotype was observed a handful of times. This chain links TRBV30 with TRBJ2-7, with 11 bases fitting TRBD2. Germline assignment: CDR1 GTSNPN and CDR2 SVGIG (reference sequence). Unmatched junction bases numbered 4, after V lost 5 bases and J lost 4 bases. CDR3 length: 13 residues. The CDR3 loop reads CAWQGLAAYEQYF. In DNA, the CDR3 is TGTGCCTGGCAGGGACTAGCGGCTTACGAGCAGTACTTC.

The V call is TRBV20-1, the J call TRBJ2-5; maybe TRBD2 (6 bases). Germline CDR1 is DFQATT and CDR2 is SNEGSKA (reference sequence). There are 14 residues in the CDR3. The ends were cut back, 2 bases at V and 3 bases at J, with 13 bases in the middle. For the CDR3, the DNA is TGCAGTGCTAGATGGCAATGGGGGGAAGAGACCCAGTACTTC. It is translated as CSARWQWGEETQYF.

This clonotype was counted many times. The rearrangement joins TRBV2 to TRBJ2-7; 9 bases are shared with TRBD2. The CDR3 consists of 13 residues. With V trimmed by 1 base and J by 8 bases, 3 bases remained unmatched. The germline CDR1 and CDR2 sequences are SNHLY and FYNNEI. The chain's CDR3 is CASSEGAGGKQYF. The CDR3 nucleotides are TGTGCCAGCAGTGAAGGAGCGGGAGGCAAGCAGTACTTC.

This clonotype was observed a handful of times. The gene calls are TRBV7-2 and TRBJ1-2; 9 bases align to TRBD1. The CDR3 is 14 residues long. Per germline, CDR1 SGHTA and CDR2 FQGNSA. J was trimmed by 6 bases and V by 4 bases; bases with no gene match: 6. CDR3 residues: CASSYGQGLDGYTF. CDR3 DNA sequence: TGTGCCAGCAGCTATGGACAGGGGTTAGATGGCTACACCTTC.

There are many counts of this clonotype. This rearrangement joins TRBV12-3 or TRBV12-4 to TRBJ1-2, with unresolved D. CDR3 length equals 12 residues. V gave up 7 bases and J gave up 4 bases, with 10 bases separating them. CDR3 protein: CASNLDGYGYTF. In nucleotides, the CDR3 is TGTGCCAGCAATCTGGACGGCTATGGCTACACCTTC.

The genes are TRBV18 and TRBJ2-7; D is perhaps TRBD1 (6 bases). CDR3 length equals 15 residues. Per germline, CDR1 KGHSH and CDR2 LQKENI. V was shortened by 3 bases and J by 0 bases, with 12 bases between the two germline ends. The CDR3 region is CASSPPDRSSYEQYF. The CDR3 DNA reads TGTGCCAGCTCACCTCCAGACAGGAGCTCCTACGAGCAGTACTTC.

This CDR3 is CSVPRGTEAFF. The DNA for the CDR3 is TGCAGTGTCCCCCGAGGAACTGAAGCTTTCTTT. V gene TRBV20-1 combines with J gene TRBJ1-1; D ambiguous. The germline V gene encodes CDR1 DFQATT and CDR2 SNEGSKA (reference sequence). This CDR3 spans 11 amino acids. The ends were cut back, 7 bases at V and 5 bases at J, with 11 bases in the middle.

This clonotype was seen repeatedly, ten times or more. The CDR3 DNA sequence: TGTGCCTGGAGTGTTGGGGGGGGTGGCTACACCTTC. This translates into CAWSVGGGGYTF. The V and J genes are TRBV30 and TRBJ1-2, with TRBD1 as a possible D gene (5 bases). CDR3 length: 12 amino acids. Germline CDR1 reads GTSNPN; CDR2 reads SVGIG (reference sequence). V dropped 0 bases and J dropped 7 bases, with 9 bases sitting between them.

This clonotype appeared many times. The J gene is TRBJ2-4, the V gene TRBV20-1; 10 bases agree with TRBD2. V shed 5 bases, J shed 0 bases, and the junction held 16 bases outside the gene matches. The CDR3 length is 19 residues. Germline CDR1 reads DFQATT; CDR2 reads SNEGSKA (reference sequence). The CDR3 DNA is TGCAGTGCTCCTATGCCGGGACTAGCGTATAACCTAGCCAAAAACATTCAGTACTTC. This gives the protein CSAPMPGLAYNLAKNIQYF.

The CDR3 loop is CASSGRDRGETQYF. CDR3 coding DNA: TGTGCCAGCAGCGGCCGGGACAGGGGAGAGACCCAGTACTTC. The chain employs TRBV7-6 and TRBJ2-5; 10 bases fit TRBD1. With 5 bases clipped from V and 4 bases from J, the junction kept 4 bases outside the gene matches. There are 14 residues in the CDR3. Germline V lookup: CDR1 SGHVS, CDR2 FNYEAQ.

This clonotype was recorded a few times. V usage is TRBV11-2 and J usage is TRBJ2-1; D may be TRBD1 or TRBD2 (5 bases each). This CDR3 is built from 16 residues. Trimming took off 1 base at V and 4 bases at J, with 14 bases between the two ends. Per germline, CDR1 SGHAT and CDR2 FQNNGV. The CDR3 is CASSLAWGGGYNEQFF. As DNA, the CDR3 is TGTGCCAGCAGCTTAGCTTGGGGCGGAGGATACAATGAGCAGTTCTTC.

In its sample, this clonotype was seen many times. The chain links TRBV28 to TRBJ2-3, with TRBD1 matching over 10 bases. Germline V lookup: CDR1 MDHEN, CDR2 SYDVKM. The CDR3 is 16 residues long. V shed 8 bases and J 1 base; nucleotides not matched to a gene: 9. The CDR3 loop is CASAGTGDMGTDTQYF. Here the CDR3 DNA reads TGTGCCAGCGCTGGGACAGGGGATATGGGCACAGATACGCAGTATTTT.